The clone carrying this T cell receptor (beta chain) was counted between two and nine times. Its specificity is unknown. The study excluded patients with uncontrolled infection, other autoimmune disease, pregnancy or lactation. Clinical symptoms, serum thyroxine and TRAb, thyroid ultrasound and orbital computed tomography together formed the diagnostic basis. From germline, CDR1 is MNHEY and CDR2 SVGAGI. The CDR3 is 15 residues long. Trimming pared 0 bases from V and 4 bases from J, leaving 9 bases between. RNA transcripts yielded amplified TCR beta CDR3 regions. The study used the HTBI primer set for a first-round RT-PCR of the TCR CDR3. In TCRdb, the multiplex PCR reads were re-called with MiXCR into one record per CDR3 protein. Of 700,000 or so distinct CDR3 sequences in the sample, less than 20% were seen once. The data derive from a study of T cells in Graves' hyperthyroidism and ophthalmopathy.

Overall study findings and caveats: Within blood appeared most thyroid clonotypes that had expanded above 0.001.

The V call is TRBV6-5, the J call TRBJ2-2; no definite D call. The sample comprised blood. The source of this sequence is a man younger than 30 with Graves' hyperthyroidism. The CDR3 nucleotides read TGTGCCAGCAGTTACTCGTCCAGCAGCACCGGGGAGCTGTTTTTT. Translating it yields CASSYSSSSTGELFF.